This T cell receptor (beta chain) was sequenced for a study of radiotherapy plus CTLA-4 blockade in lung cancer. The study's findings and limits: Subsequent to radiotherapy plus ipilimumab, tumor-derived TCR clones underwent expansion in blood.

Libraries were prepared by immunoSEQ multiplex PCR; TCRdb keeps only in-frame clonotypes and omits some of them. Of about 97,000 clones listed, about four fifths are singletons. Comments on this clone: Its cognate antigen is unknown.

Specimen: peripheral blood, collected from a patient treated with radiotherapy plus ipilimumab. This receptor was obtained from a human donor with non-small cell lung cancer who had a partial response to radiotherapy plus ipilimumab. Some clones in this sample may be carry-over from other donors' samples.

The CDR3 loop is CASSTRQGWELFF. As DNA, the CDR3 is TGTGCCAGCAGTACAAGACAGGGGTGGGAACTGTTTTTT. This chain connects TRBV25-1 to TRBJ1-4; TRBD1 aligns across 8 bases. The junction had 8 bases not matched to a gene; V was cut back by 5 bases and J by 12 bases. CDR3 size: 13 residues. The germline gives CDR1 MGHDK, CDR2 SYGVNS.